This T cell receptor beta chain was captured by sequencing in a study of T cell changes during pregnancy in multiple sclerosis. Germline CDR1 reads SGHRS; CDR2 reads YFSETQ. The CDR3 runs to 14 residues. Losses at the gene ends were 6 bases for V and 4 bases for J; bases not matched to a gene: 5. Sequenced by immunoSEQ multiplex PCR; TCRdb stores in-frame clones only, minus some. The sample has roughly 23,000 clones; 80% to 90% are singletons. The sequence came from a female donor in good health, enrolled as a control in a pregnancy study. This sequence joins TRBV5-1 and TRBJ2-3, with 10 positions matching TRBD2. The sequencing used CD4+ T cells from peripheral blood mononuclear cells, collected in the first trimester of pregnancy. The CDR3 DNA reads as TGCGCCAGCACCAGTAGCGGGAGGCCAGATACGCAGTATTTT. It yields the protein CASTSSGRPDTQYF.